This entry lists 13 T cell receptor beta chains sequenced from one sample in a study of blood T cell repertoires in COVID-19. Assay used: immunoSEQ multiplex PCR; TCRdb lists only in-frame clones, some missing. The sample lists around 200,000 clones, more than 70% occurring once. Sample: peripheral blood. These receptor sequences come from a man younger than 35 with active or convalescent COVID-19.

V is TRBV3-1 (or the pseudogene TRBV3-2) and J is TRBJ1-1; D gene uncertain. Deletions cut 0 bases from V and 5 bases from J, with 7 bases between. CDR1 and CDR2 from the germline V gene are LGHDT and YNNKEL (reference sequence). The CDR3 is made up of 13 amino acids. The CDR3 region has the DNA TGTGCCAGCAGCCAAGAAGTGGAGACTGAAGCTTTCTTT. Its protein is CASSQEVETEAFF.

The rearrangement joins TRBV4-2 to TRBJ2-7; maybe TRBD2 (5 bases). Germline V lookup: CDR1 LGHNA, CDR2 YNFKEQ. This CDR3 has 15 amino acids. Trimming pared 0 bases from V and 2 bases from J, leaving 11 bases between. The CDR3 region is CASSQESMRAYEQYF. DNA of the CDR3: TGTGCCAGCAGCCAAGAGAGTATGCGGGCCTACGAGCAGTACTTC.

This chain links TRBV11-2 with TRBJ2-1, with D maybe TRBD1 (6 bases). The CDR3 length is 15 residues. V lost 0 bases and J lost 8, with 14 bases in between. CDR1 is SGHAT, CDR2 FQNNGV, per germline. This CDR3 reads CASSLDHRASHEQFF. The DNA of the CDR3 is TGTGCCAGCAGCTTAGACCACAGGGCGTCCCATGAGCAGTTCTTC.

This clone was seen once. Other nucleotide sequences from this sample produce the same CDR3. The J gene is TRBJ2-1, the V gene TRBV15, with D perhaps matching TRBD2 (6 bases). The CDR3 runs to 15 residues. Looked up from germline, CDR1 is LNHNV and CDR2 is YYDKDF (reference sequence). V shed 3 bases and J shed 9 bases, with 18 bases lying between them. The CDR3 nucleotides are TGTGCCACCAGCAGTACGAACACGGCTAGCGCTGAGCAGTTCTTC. Amino acids: CATSSTNTASAEQFF.

This chain links TRBV4-1 with TRBJ1-3; the D gene is possibly TRBD1 (6 bases). This CDR3 is 16 amino acids long. Germline V lookup: CDR1 MGHRA, CDR2 YSYEKL. The V end lost 0 bases, the J end lost 0 bases, and 9 bases lay between the germline ends. The CDR3 DNA reads TGCGCCAGCAGCCAAGAATGGACAGTCTCTGGAAACACCATATATTTT. It encodes CASSQEWTVSGNTIYF.

The chain is built from TRBV6-5 and TRBJ2-7; possibly TRBD1 for D (6 bases). V lost 5 bases and J lost 5, with 13 bases in between. Germline V gene sequence: CDR1 MNHEY, CDR2 SVGAGI. The CDR3 spans 13 residues. In DNA form, the CDR3 reads TGTGCCAGCAGTCACAGGGATGGGAACGAGCAGTACTTC. Translation: CASSHRDGNEQYF.

This clone has just one count. CDR3 residues: CASSYQAGPSYEQYF. As DNA, the CDR3 is TGTGCCAGCAGCTACCAAGCGGGACCAAGCTACGAGCAGTACTTC. This sequence joins TRBV7-2 and TRBJ2-7, with TRBD2 identical over 7 bases. V was pared by 4 bases and J by 3 bases, with 9 bases of the junction left unmatched. CDR1 is SGHTA and CDR2 is FQGNSA in the germline V gene. CDR3 length: 15 residues. Full variable domain (missing parts from reference TRBV7-2 and TRBJ2-7): GAGVSQSPSNKVTEKGKDVELRCDPISGHTALYWYRQSLGQGLEFLIYFQGNSAPDKSGLPSDRFSAERTGGSVSTLTIQRTQQEDSAVYLCASSYQAGPSYEQYFGPGTRLTVT.

The V and J genes are TRBV5-1 and TRBJ2-1; 9 nucleotides line up with TRBD1. The CDR3 is 15 amino acids. Germline values: CDR1 SGHRS, CDR2 YFSETQ. The V gene end was trimmed by 0 bases and the J gene end by 9 bases; junction bases not matched to a gene: 7. Written as DNA, the CDR3 is TGCGCCAGCAGCTTGGGACAGGGGGTTGTGATTGAGCAGTTCTTC. Protein: CASSLGQGVVIEQFF.

This clone has only one observation. Other DNA sequences in this specimen translate into the identical CDR3. V and J are TRBV2 and TRBJ1-1; D remains unclear. From germline, CDR1 is SNHLY and CDR2 FYNNEI. V was cut by 4 bases and J by 2 bases, with 5 bases left in between. CDR3 size: 12 residues. In nucleotides, the CDR3 is TGTGCCAGCAGTGTATTAAACACTGAAGCTTTCTTT. Protein product: CASSVLNTEAFF.

The chain uses TRBV5-1 and TRBJ1-2, with TRBD1 as a possible D gene (6 bases). This CDR3 region has 14 residues. V shed 5 bases and J shed 8 bases, with 19 bases lying between them. Germline loops: CDR1 SGHRS, CDR2 YFSETQ. Written as DNA, the CDR3 is TGCGCCAGCAGGGACAAACAGGGTCTACAAGGCTACACCTTC. It is translated as CASRDKQGLQGYTF.

The chain recombines TRBV19 with TRBJ2-7; 7 nucleotides align to TRBD1. The V segment lost 3 bases and the J segment 8 bases; nucleotides outside the gene matches: 16. CDR3 length: 16 residues. Germline loops: CDR1 LNHDA, CDR2 SQIVND (reference sequence). The CDR3 bases are TGTGCCAGTAGTATCTCCCGGGACAGCGCTATGAGTCAGCAGTACTTC. Its protein is CASSISRDSAMSQQYF.

V and J are TRBV5-1 and TRBJ2-2; TRBD2 agrees at 10 bases. CDR3 length equals 17 residues. The germline V gene has CDR1 SGHRS and CDR2 YFSETQ. V shed 0 bases, J shed 7 bases, and the junction held 9 bases outside the gene matches. This CDR3 reads CASSLGELAGAGGELFF. In DNA form, the CDR3 reads TGCGCCAGCAGCTTGGGAGAGCTAGCGGGAGCCGGCGGGGAGCTGTTTTTT.

The CDR3 bases are TGTGCCAGCAGCCCGAGGACAGGGGCTAATGAAAAACTGTTTTTT. Translating it yields CASSPRTGANEKLFF. V and J are TRBV7-9 and TRBJ1-4; 9 positions agree with TRBD1. The length of the CDR3 is 15 residues. Germline V lookup: CDR1 SEHNR, CDR2 FQNEAQ (reference sequence). Germline trimming cut 5 bases from V and 3 bases from J; bases unmatched to any gene: 4.